The clone carrying this TCR beta chain was detected a few times. The entry originates in a study of T-cell reconstitution after alpha-beta-depleted transplantation in children. V was pared by 5 bases and J by 2 bases, with 8 bases of the junction left unmatched. Germline V CDR1 and CDR2: DFQATT, SNEGSKA (reference sequence). The CDR3 is made up of 14 amino acids. As it was prepared, the TCRbeta library received unique molecular identifiers. TCRdb reanalysed the PCR reads using MiXCR and keeps one entry per CDR3 protein. Of about 610,000 distinct CDR3 sequences in the sample, more than 9% were seen once.

The chain is built from TRBV20-1 and TRBJ1-1; 7 bases agree with TRBD1. This receptor was identified in a human donor who donated a stem cell graft to a child with acute myeloid leukemia. The sample was PBMCs from the stem cell graft donor, taken from the stem cell graft. Written as DNA, the CDR3 is TGCAGTGCTCCCCGGACAGGTACTAACACTGAAGCTTTCTTT. Protein: CSAPRTGTNTEAFF.